Below are 29 T cell receptor beta chains sequenced from a single sample in a study of blood T cell repertoires in COVID-19 (dated by TCRdb to the early 2020s). Libraries were prepared through the immunoSEQ multiplex PCR assay. TCRdb carries this immuneACCESS record with in-frame sequences only. Its versions omit some clonotypes, under half of them owing to an unresolved V gene in the studies checked, with the rest unexplained. Recorded for this sample are 200,000 to 250,000 clones; approximately 85% of them occurred a single time. The biggest ten clones account for 2.4% of the sample. The source material was peripheral blood. All receptors derive from a woman in her 70s with COVID-19, enrolled during active disease.

The chain has TRBV5-6 and TRBJ1-4, with no clear D. This CDR3 has 14 residues. The germline V gene encodes CDR1 SGHDT and CDR2 YYEEEE. Between the trimmed V and J ends, which lost 0 bases and 8 bases, there was a span of 11 bases. The CDR3 is CASSLEPGEEKLFF. In DNA form, the CDR3 reads TGTGCCAGCAGCTTGGAGCCGGGAGAGGAAAAACTGTTTTTT.

This clone was seen only once. The chain has TRBV18 and TRBJ1-6, with D perhaps TRBD1 (6 bases). Trimming took 3 bases from V and 5 from J, leaving 8 bases between them. Germline V lookup: CDR1 KGHSH, CDR2 LQKENI. The length of the CDR3 is 14 residues. This chain's CDR3 is CASSPSGDNSPLHF. CDR3 sequence (DNA): TGTGCCAGCTCACCCTCAGGGGATAATTCACCCCTCCACTTT.

This chain connects TRBV2 to TRBJ2-5, with 9 bases matching TRBD1. The V and J ends lost 11 bases and 7 bases, in that order; junction bases with no gene match: 5. The CDR3 length is 11 residues. Per germline, CDR1 SNHLY and CDR2 FYNNEI. The CDR3 protein is CAGDREATQYF. The CDR3 bases are TGTGCCGGGGACAGGGAAGCGACCCAGTACTTC.

The chain joins TRBV12-3 or TRBV12-4 to TRBJ1-3; no firm D call. The CDR3 covers 13 residues. V dropped 7 bases and J dropped 3 bases, with 10 bases sitting between them. The CDR3: CASTLTGGNTIYF. The CDR3 bases are TGTGCCAGCACCCTCACCGGTGGAAACACCATATATTTT.

This clone was found once. The chain has TRBV30 and TRBJ1-1; no clear D. CDR1 and CDR2 (germline): GTSNPN, SVGIG (reference sequence). CDR3 length: 12 amino acids. V was trimmed by 0 bases and J by 3 bases, leaving 5 bases between them. The CDR3 DNA reads as TGTGCCTGGAGTGTCTCGGACACTGAAGCTTTCTTT. It specifies CAWSVSDTEAFF.

The chain is built from TRBV3-1 (or the pseudogene TRBV3-2) and TRBJ1-1; 7 bases map to TRBD1. Germline V lookup: CDR1 LGHDT, CDR2 YNNKEL (reference sequence). The CDR3 is 14 residues long. J was trimmed by 0 bases and V by 8 bases; bases with no gene match: 6. The CDR3 DNA reads as TGTGCCAGCCGACCCGGGACAGTGAACACTGAAGCTTTCTTT. Its protein is CASRPGTVNTEAFF.

This chain joins TRBV19 and TRBJ1-3; D is unresolved. Germline V CDR1 and CDR2: LNHDA, SQIVND (reference sequence). The CDR3 is 15 residues long. V lost 6 bases to trimming and J lost 0 bases, with 12 bases between them. The CDR3 nucleotides are TGTGCCAGTAGGCGGCCGGGGAGCTCTGGAAACACCATATATTTT. It yields the protein CASRRPGSSGNTIYF.

This clone was observed a few times. The chain employs TRBV5-1 and TRBJ1-3; TRBD1 might be the D (5 bases). The CDR3 totals 17 residues. The V and J ends lost 0 bases and 1 base respectively, with 14 bases between them. Germline-derived CDR1 and CDR2 are SGHRS and YFSETQ. The CDR3 DNA is TGCGCCAGCAGCTTGGGCGGGACGGGATATTCTGGAAACACCATATATTTT. Its translation is CASSLGGTGYSGNTIYF.

This chain uses TRBV7-2 with TRBJ1-5; maybe TRBD1 (5 bases). This CDR3 spans 16 amino acids. Germline CDR1 reads SGHTA; CDR2 reads FQGNSA. V was clipped by 0 bases and J by 4 bases, with 13 bases between them. In DNA, the CDR3 is TGTGCCAGCAGCTTAGCCCCAGGGTCCACTAATCAGCCCCAGCATTTT. This sequence encodes CASSLAPGSTNQPQHF.

The V call is TRBV7-9, the J call TRBJ2-7, with TRBD2 as a possible D gene (6 bases). Germline V gene sequence: CDR1 SEHNR, CDR2 FQNEAQ (reference sequence). The V and J ends lost 0 bases and 7 bases respectively, with 13 bases between them. This CDR3 region has 14 residues. The CDR3 DNA reads TGTGCCAGCAGCTTAGCGGAGGGGAAATGGGAGCAGTACTTC. It is translated as CASSLAEGKWEQYF. Combining the CDR3 with reference TRBV7-9 and TRBJ2-7 gives the whole variable domain DTGVSQNPRHKITKRGQNVTFRCDPISEHNRLYWYRQTLGQGPEFLTYFQNEAQLEKSRLLSDRFSAERPKGSFSTLEIQRTEQGDSAMYLCASSLAEGKWEQYFGPGTRLTVT.

On this clone itself: This sequence may be a read error, since a much larger clone differs from it by one base. The chain links TRBV29-1 to TRBJ1-5, with D perhaps matching TRBD1 (6 bases). The germline V gene encodes CDR1 SQVTM and CDR2 ANQGSEA. V was cut by 2 bases and J by 2 bases, with 7 bases left in between. The CDR3 has 13 residues. DNA of the CDR3: TGCAGCGTTGAACAGGGGCGCAATCAGCCCCAGCATTTT. It translates to CSVEQGRNQPQHF.

The chain has TRBV6-5 and TRBJ1-2; a weak D match, TRBD1 (6 bases). CDR1 is MNHEY and CDR2 is SVGAGI in the germline V gene. The CDR3 is made up of 14 amino acids. The V gene lost 0 bases and the J gene lost 8 bases, with 13 bases spanning the gap. CDR3: CASSYSSRTGGYTF. Here the CDR3 DNA reads TGTGCCAGCAGTTACTCTTCGAGAACAGGGGGCTACACCTTC.

The chain links TRBV6-2 or TRBV6-3 to TRBJ1-1; 7 bases align to TRBD1. Unmatched junction bases numbered 18, after V lost 0 bases and J lost 2 bases. Germline V CDR1 and CDR2: MNHEY, SVGEGT. The CDR3 spans 20 residues. CDR3 residues: CASSYSTGTSHNVFNTEAFF. The CDR3 nucleotides are TGTGCCAGCAGTTACTCGACAGGGACGTCGCACAACGTATTTAACACTGAAGCTTTCTTT.

The chain carries TRBV18 and TRBJ2-7; 10 nucleotides align to TRBD1. CDR3 length: 13 amino acids. Germline assignment: CDR1 KGHSH and CDR2 LQKENI. V lost 5 bases, J lost 6 bases, and 4 bases stayed unmatched. CDR3 DNA: TGTGCCAGCTCATCAGACAGGGGGCTCGAGCAGTACTTC. Its protein is CASSSDRGLEQYF.

This rearrangement joins TRBV2 to TRBJ1-2; TRBD1 matches at 7 bases. The CDR3 runs 13 residues. The V segment lost 4 bases and the J segment 6 bases; nucleotides outside the gene matches: 5. CDR1 and CDR2 (germline): SNHLY, FYNNEI. The CDR3 sequence: CASSVKQGNGYTF. The CDR3 DNA reads TGTGCCAGCAGTGTCAAACAGGGGAATGGCTACACCTTC.

The chain has TRBV27 and TRBJ2-2, with TRBD1 matching 7 bases. This CDR3 region has 15 residues. Looked up from germline, CDR1 is MNHEY and CDR2 is SMNVEV (reference sequence). After removal of 2 bases from V and 5 bases from J, the junction contained 5 bases not matched to a gene. CDR3 DNA: TGTGCCAGCAGTTTACGGCAGGGGGTTACCGGGGAGCTGTTTTTT. Residues: CASSLRQGVTGELFF.

This clone was recorded only once. The rearrangement links TRBV4-2 to TRBJ1-1, with TRBD1 identical over 8 bases. This CDR3 is 16 amino acids long. Losses at the gene ends were 0 bases for V and 9 bases for J; bases not matched to a gene: 12. Germline V gene sequence: CDR1 LGHNA, CDR2 YNFKEQ. DNA of the CDR3: TGTGCCAGCAGCCAAGATATGATAGGACAGGGAGGGAAAGCTTTCTTT. Its translation is CASSQDMIGQGGKAFF.

This clone was seen once. The chain links TRBV15 to TRBJ2-5, with TRBD1 as a possible D gene (6 bases). Per the germline V gene, CDR1 is LNHNV and CDR2 is YYDKDF (reference sequence). The V end was cut by 3 bases, the J end by 5 bases, with 13 bases between. The CDR3 runs 14 residues. The CDR3 spells CATSSYRERETQYF. For the CDR3, the DNA is TGTGCCACCAGCAGTTACAGGGAGCGGGAGACCCAGTACTTC.

This clone is a singleton in its sample. The chain's CDR3 is CASSHRGRGVEKLFF. The CDR3, as DNA: TGCGCCAGCAGCCACAGGGGGCGCGGTGTAGAAAAACTGTTTTTT. The chain has TRBV4-3 and TRBJ1-4; 8 bases fit TRBD1. CDR3 length: 15 amino acids. The ends lost 3 bases at V and 8 bases at J; junction bases unmatched: 8. Germline V CDR1 and CDR2: LGHNA, YSLEER.

The V call is TRBV2, the J call TRBJ1-3, with D unclear. The CDR3 has 16 residues. Germline CDR1 and CDR2: SNHLY and FYNNEI. V was clipped by 0 bases and J by 0 bases, with 9 bases between them. The DNA of the CDR3 is TGTGCCAGCAGTGAAGCCTCATCTATCTCTGGAAACACCATATATTTT. This encodes CASSEASSISGNTIYF.

The J gene is TRBJ1-6, the V gene TRBV7-2, with D possibly TRBD1 on 6 matching bases. This CDR3 spans 13 amino acids. The germline gives CDR1 SGHTA, CDR2 FQGNSA. V lost 3 bases and J lost 10, with 10 bases in between. CDR3 sequence (DNA): TGTGCCAGCAGCTTGCAACAGGGCTCACCCCTCCACTTT. Amino acid sequence: CASSLQQGSPLHF.

This clone was picked up a small number of times. This chain joins TRBV19 and TRBJ2-7; 7 nucleotides match TRBD1. Germline-derived CDR1 and CDR2 are LNHDA and SQIVND (reference sequence). The CDR3 totals 15 residues. V dropped 6 bases and J dropped 0; count of bases not matched to a gene: 8. The CDR3 protein is CASSRGQASSYEQYF. The CDR3 coding sequence is TGTGCCAGTAGCCGCGGACAGGCCAGCTCCTACGAGCAGTACTTC.

This clone occurred once. The chain joins TRBV11-3 to TRBJ2-2; 13 positions match TRBD2. The junction had 4 bases not matched to a gene; V was cut back by 5 bases and J by 7 bases. The CDR3 has 15 residues. The germline CDR1 and CDR2 sequences are SGHNT and YENEEA. CDR3 coding DNA: TGTGCCAGCAGCCGACTAGCGGGGGGTGGCGGGGAGCTGTTTTTT. It yields the protein CASSRLAGGGGELFF.

The rearrangement uses TRBV6-1 and TRBJ2-7; 8 bases match TRBD1. This CDR3 is 14 amino acids long. The J segment lost 2 bases and the V segment lost 8 bases, leaving 8 bases of the junction unmatched. Germline CDR1 is MNHNS and CDR2 is SASEGT. CDR3 nucleotide sequence: TGTGCCAGCCGGGACAGGACCCAAACCTACGAGCAGTACTTC. As protein: CASRDRTQTYEQYF.

The rearrangement uses TRBV5-1 and TRBJ1-2; TRBD1 is a possible D gene (6 bases). Germline loops: CDR1 SGHRS, CDR2 YFSETQ. The CDR3 spans 14 residues. Trimming took off 1 base at V and 4 bases at J, with 11 bases between the two ends. Here the CDR3 DNA reads TGCGCCAGCAGCTTGTATTCAGGGGCCTATGGCTACACCTTC. It yields the protein CASSLYSGAYGYTF.

This clone turned up a few times. The DNA of the CDR3 is TGTGCCAGCTCACCGACAGGGAACACTGAAGCTTTCTTT. As protein: CASSPTGNTEAFF. This rearrangement joins TRBV18 to TRBJ1-1, with D possibly TRBD1 on 6 matching bases. Per the germline V gene, CDR1 is KGHSH and CDR2 is LQKENI. The CDR3 is 13 amino acids. Trimming took off 3 bases at V and 1 base at J, with 6 bases between the two ends.

This clone was recorded only once. The rearrangement uses TRBV29-1 and TRBJ2-5, with 9 bases fitting TRBD1. CDR1 SQVTM and CDR2 ANQGSEA come from the germline V gene. The CDR3 is 14 residues long. J gave up 4 bases and V 5 bases, and 8 bases lay outside the gene matches. This chain's CDR3 is CSVRSGTGLETQYF. CDR3 sequence (DNA): TGCAGCGTTAGGTCTGGGACAGGGCTAGAGACCCAGTACTTC.

The chain carries TRBV6-2 or TRBV6-3 and TRBJ2-1, with 16 positions matching TRBD2. The junction had 12 bases not matched to a gene; V was cut back by 3 bases and J by 7 bases. This CDR3 contains 19 residues. CDR1 MNHEY and CDR2 SVGEGT come from the germline V gene. In DNA form, the CDR3 reads TGTGCCAGCAGTTATCCCGGGACTAGCGGGAGGGGGGCCCTAAATGAGCAGTTCTTC. Translation gives CASSYPGTSGRGALNEQFF.

This clone was picked up a small number of times. The chain links TRBV7-8 to TRBJ1-5; no definite D call. V dropped 5 bases and J dropped 3 bases, with 14 bases sitting between them. CDR1 and CDR2 from the germline V gene are SGHVS and FQNEAQ. The CDR3 loop spans 15 amino acids. CDR3 sequence reads: CASSTSSGINQPQHF. CDR3 DNA: TGTGCCAGCAGCACTTCCTCCGGGATCAATCAGCCCCAGCATTTT.